The 17 T cell receptor beta chains below were found in one sample sequenced in a study of cytomegalovirus exposure and HLA in healthy donors. A multiplex PCR was run with 60 Vbeta primers and 13 Jbeta primers. TCRdb's copy holds only in-frame clones and misses some; the assay was immunoSEQ multiplex PCR. Seen here are roughly 110,000 clones, 73% observed once, and the top ten hold 7% to 8%. The sample was PBMCs. These receptors were collected from a man aged 25 to 45 in good health and CMV-seronegative.

The V and J genes are TRBV4-1 and TRBJ1-2, with TRBD1 matching over 7 bases. The CDR3 has 15 residues. Trimming took 3 bases from V and 2 from J; bases not matched to a gene: 6. CDR1 is MGHRA and CDR2 is YSYEKL in the germline V gene. CDR3 protein: CASSQVETGNYGYTF. The CDR3 DNA is TGCGCCAGCAGCCAGGTCGAGACAGGGAACTATGGCTACACCTTC.

The chain combines TRBV28 with TRBJ2-1; D possibly corresponds to TRBD2 (5 bases). V dropped 4 bases and J dropped 7 bases, with 17 bases sitting between them. There are 15 residues in the CDR3. CDR1 and CDR2 (germline): MDHEN, SYDVKM. The CDR3 is CASSSPGDGVNEQFF. In nucleotides, the CDR3 is TGTGCCAGCAGTTCCCCCGGCGACGGGGTAAATGAGCAGTTCTTC.

V and J are TRBV5-4 and TRBJ2-7, with 12 bases matching TRBD2. Per germline, CDR1 SGHNT and CDR2 YYREEE (reference sequence). The CDR3 totals 15 residues. The ends lost 4 bases at V and 5 bases at J; junction bases unmatched: 7. The CDR3 is CASSLEGLAGHEQYF. The CDR3 region has the DNA TGTGCCAGCAGCCTTGAAGGACTAGCGGGGCACGAGCAGTACTTC.

The chain carries TRBV7-2 and TRBJ1-6; D unresolved. Trimming cost V 2 bases and J 9 bases, with 5 bases left between them. The CDR3 covers 12 residues. Germline CDR1 is SGHTA and CDR2 is FQGNSA. The CDR3 spells CASSLWLSPLHF. Here the CDR3 DNA reads TGTGCCAGCAGCTTATGGCTTTCACCCCTCCACTTT.

This chain uses TRBV5-6 with TRBJ1-2, with a possible D match to TRBD1 (6 bases). Trimming removed 4 bases from V and 8 bases from J, with 24 bases in between. The CDR3 has 16 residues. Germline V gene lookup returns CDR1 SGHDT and CDR2 YYEEEE. CDR3 sequence (DNA): TGTGCCAGCAGCCTAGATCCCGGGACATTCCCGGGCGGCTACACCTTC. It translates to CASSLDPGTFPGGYTF. Full variable domain (remainder filled in from reference TRBV5-6 and TRBJ1-2): DAGVTQSPTHLIKTRGQQVTLRCSPKSGHDTVSWYQQALGQGPQFIFQYYEEEERQRGNFPDRFSGHQFPNYSSELNVNALLLGDSALYLCASSLDPGTFPGGYTFGSGTRLTVV.

This clone was seen a few times. The V gene is TRBV19, the J gene TRBJ2-5; D perhaps matches TRBD2 (7 bases). V was shortened by 3 bases and J by 5 bases, with 10 bases between the two germline ends. CDR1 LNHDA and CDR2 SQIVND come from the germline V gene (reference sequence). The CDR3 totals 13 residues. The CDR3 sequence: CASSMRGGETQYF. The CDR3 DNA reads as TGTGCCAGTAGTATGAGGGGGGGCGAGACCCAGTACTTC.

The V and J genes are TRBV4-1 and TRBJ2-3; 14 bases fit TRBD2. This CDR3 region has 20 residues. Germline CDR1 and CDR2: MGHRA and YSYEKL. Trimming took 3 bases from V and 8 from J; bases not matched to a gene: 19. For the CDR3, the DNA is TGCGCCAGCAGCCATACGGGGACTAGCGGGAGATCGCCTGGTAGATCTACGCAGTATTTT. Residues: CASSHTGTSGRSPGRSTQYF.

The chain links TRBV5-4 to TRBJ2-5, with 8 bases aligning to TRBD2. TRBJ2-7 explains the end of the DNA better; the J call may be wrong. This CDR3 contains 15 residues. Germline-derived CDR1 and CDR2 are SGHNT and YYREEE (reference sequence). The CDR3 is CASSLDSGSGNEQYF. As DNA, the CDR3 is TGTGCCAGCAGCTTGGACAGCGGGAGTGGGAACGAGCAGTACTTC.

This clone was seen only once. The V and J genes are TRBV6-5 and TRBJ2-1, with TRBD2 matching 8 bases. Germline V gene lookup returns CDR1 MNHEY and CDR2 SVGAGI. The V gene end was trimmed by 10 bases and the J gene end by 2 bases; junction bases not matched to a gene: 10. The CDR3 is 15 amino acids. The CDR3 reads CAIRQTSAAYNEQFF. For the CDR3, the DNA is TGTGCCATCAGACAGACTAGCGCAGCCTACAATGAGCAGTTCTTC.

The gene calls are TRBV5-1 and TRBJ2-5; D might be TRBD2 (6 bases). Trimming took off 0 bases at V and 3 bases at J, with 9 bases between the two ends. Germline CDR1 is SGHRS and CDR2 is YFSETQ. The CDR3 covers 14 residues. The CDR3 reads CASSLEPGEETQYF. The CDR3 nucleotides are TGCGCCAGCAGCTTGGAACCGGGGGAAGAGACCCAGTACTTC.

This clone was detected only once. V is TRBV1 and J is TRBJ2-3; the table's D call of TRBD2 was not tested on the DNA. TRBV1 is annotated as a pseudogene. The CDR3 has 18 residues. CDR3 region: CTSSLGTPRWGSPDTQYF. The CDR3 DNA sequence: TGCACCAGCAGCCTCGGGACTCCCCGGTGGGGGTCCCCAGATACGCAGTATTTT.

This chain links TRBV7-2 with TRBJ1-1, with TRBD1 identical over 7 bases. The V gene end was trimmed by 5 bases and the J gene end by 4 bases; junction bases not matched to a gene: 7. The CDR3 totals 14 residues. The germline V gene encodes CDR1 SGHTA and CDR2 FQGNSA. The CDR3 DNA is TGTGCCAGCAGCCTGACAGGGAAAGGCACTGAAGCTTTCTTT. This codes for CASSLTGKGTEAFF. Filled out from reference TRBV7-2 and TRBJ1-1, the complete variable domain reads GAGVSQSPSNKVTEKGKDVELRCDPISGHTALYWYRQSLGQGLEFLIYFQGNSAPDKSGLPSDRFSAERTGGSVSTLTIQRTQQEDSAVYLCASSLTGKGTEAFFGQGTRLTVV.

This clone turned up a few times. The CDR3 sequence is CASSLVYTSGRDTQYF. CDR3 sequence (DNA): TGTGCCAGCAGCTTGGTGTATACTAGCGGGAGGGATACGCAGTATTTT. This sequence joins TRBV5-6 and TRBJ2-3, with TRBD2 identical over 12 bases. The CDR3 spans 16 residues. V shed 0 bases and J 6 bases; nucleotides not matched to a gene: 5. CDR1 and CDR2 (germline): SGHDT, YYEEEE. The variable domain in full, with the rest retrieved from reference TRBV5-6 and TRBJ2-3, is DAGVTQSPTHLIKTRGQQVTLRCSPKSGHDTVSWYQQALGQGPQFIFQYYEEEERQRGNFPDRFSGHQFPNYSSELNVNALLLGDSALYLCASSLVYTSGRDTQYFGPGTRLTVL.

The chain couples TRBV4-1 to TRBJ1-2, with TRBD1 matching over 8 bases. With 1 base clipped from V and 4 bases from J, the junction kept 8 bases outside the gene matches. The CDR3 has 16 amino acids. Germline V lookup: CDR1 MGHRA, CDR2 YSYEKL. In DNA, the CDR3 is TGCGCCAGCAGCCAAGGAGGACAGGGCCTTTTCTATGGCTACACCTTC. This codes for CASSQGGQGLFYGYTF.

This clone has a single count. V usage is TRBV5-8 and J usage is TRBJ2-1; TRBD2 aligns across 8 bases. The trim removed 5 bases at V and 4 bases at J, leaving 8 bases unmatched. Germline assignment: CDR1 SGHTS and CDR2 YDEGEE. The CDR3 runs to 15 residues. The CDR3 here is CASRSREGPYNEQFF. In nucleotides, the CDR3 is TGTGCCAGCAGGTCCCGGGAGGGCCCTTACAATGAGCAGTTCTTC.

The chain couples TRBV5-1 to TRBJ2-1; TRBD2 matches at 10 bases. The germline CDR1 and CDR2 sequences are SGHRS and YFSETQ. The V gene end was trimmed by 4 bases and the J gene end by 8 bases; junction bases not matched to a gene: 6. The CDR3 contains 14 residues. The CDR3 is CASSGAGTSDEQFF. CDR3 DNA sequence: TGCGCCAGCAGCGGGGCCGGGACTAGCGATGAGCAGTTCTTC.

The rearrangement joins TRBV7-9 to TRBJ1-4; 9 nucleotides match TRBD1. V dropped 0 bases and J dropped 12; count of bases not matched to a gene: 5. The germline V gene has CDR1 SEHNR and CDR2 FQNEAQ (reference sequence). This CDR3 has 14 amino acids. The CDR3 spells CASSLASGQGQLFF. As DNA, the CDR3 is TGTGCCAGCAGCTTAGCGTCCGGACAGGGGCAACTGTTTTTT.